This T cell receptor beta chain was profiled in a study of cytomegalovirus exposure and HLA in healthy donors. Note on this clone: The antigen remains undetermined.

Vbeta (60) and Jbeta (13) primers were used in the PCR. The assay was immunoSEQ multiplex PCR, and TCRdb's table has in-frame clones only and misses some. The sample includes about 180,000 clones, 60% to 85% of them seen just once. In germline, CDR1 is SGHTA, CDR2 FQGNSA. CDR3 length: 13 residues. V lost 5 bases and J 2 bases, leaving 9 bases between the germline ends. Study findings and constraints: Associated with HLA alleles at 0.05 false discovery rate in a later analysis were 16,951 TCR beta sequences.

The sample was PBMCs. The clonotype comes from a man between 40 and 49 years old in good health and CMV-seronegative. The genes are TRBV7-2 and TRBJ2-5, with D tentatively TRBD1 (5 bases). The CDR3 reads CASSRTLQETQYF. CDR3 nucleotide sequence: TGTGCCAGCAGCCGGACACTACAAGAGACCCAGTACTTC. The entire variable domain, with the rest obtained from reference TRBV7-2 and TRBJ2-5, is as follows: GAGVSQSPSNKVTEKGKDVELRCDPISGHTALYWYRQSLGQGLEFLIYFQGNSAPDKSGLPSDRFSAERTGGSVSTLTIQRTQQEDSAVYLCASSRTLQETQYFGPGTRLLVL.